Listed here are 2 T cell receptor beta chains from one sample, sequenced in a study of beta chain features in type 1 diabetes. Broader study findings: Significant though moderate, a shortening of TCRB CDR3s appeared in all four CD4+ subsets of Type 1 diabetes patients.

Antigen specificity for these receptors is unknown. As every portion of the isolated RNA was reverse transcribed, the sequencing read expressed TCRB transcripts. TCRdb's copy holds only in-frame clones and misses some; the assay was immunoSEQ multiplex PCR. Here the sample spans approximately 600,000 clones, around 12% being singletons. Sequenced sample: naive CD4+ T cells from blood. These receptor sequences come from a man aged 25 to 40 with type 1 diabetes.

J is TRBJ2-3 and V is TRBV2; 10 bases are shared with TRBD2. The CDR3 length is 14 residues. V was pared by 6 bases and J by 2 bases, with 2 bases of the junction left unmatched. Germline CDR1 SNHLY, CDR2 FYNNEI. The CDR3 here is CASRAGGATDTQYF. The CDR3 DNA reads TGTGCCAGCAGAGCGGGGGGGGCCACAGATACGCAGTATTTT. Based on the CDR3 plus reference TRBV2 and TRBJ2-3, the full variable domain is EPEVTQTPSHQVTQMGQEVILRCVPISNHLYFYWYRQILGQKVEFLVSFYNNEISEKSEIFDDQFSVERPDGSNFTLKIRSTKLEDSAMYFCASRAGGATDTQYFGPGTRLTVL.

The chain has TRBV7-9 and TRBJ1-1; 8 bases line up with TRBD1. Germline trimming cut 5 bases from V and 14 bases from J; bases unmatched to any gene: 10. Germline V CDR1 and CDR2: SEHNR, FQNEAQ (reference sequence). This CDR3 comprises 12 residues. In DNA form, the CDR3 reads TGTGCCAGCAGCCCCCGGGACAGGTCGTACTTCTTT. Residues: CASSPRDRSYFF.